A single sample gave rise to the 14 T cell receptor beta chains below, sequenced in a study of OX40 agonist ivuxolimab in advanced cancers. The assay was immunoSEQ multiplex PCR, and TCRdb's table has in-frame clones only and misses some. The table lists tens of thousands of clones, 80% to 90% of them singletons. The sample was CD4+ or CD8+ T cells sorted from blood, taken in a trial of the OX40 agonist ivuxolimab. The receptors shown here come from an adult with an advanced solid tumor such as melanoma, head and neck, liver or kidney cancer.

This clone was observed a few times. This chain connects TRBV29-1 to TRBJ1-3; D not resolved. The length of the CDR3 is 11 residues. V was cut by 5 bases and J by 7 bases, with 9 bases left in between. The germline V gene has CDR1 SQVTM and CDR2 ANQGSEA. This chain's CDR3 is CSVRFQNTIYF. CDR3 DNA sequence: TGCAGCGTTCGGTTCCAGAACACCATATATTTT.

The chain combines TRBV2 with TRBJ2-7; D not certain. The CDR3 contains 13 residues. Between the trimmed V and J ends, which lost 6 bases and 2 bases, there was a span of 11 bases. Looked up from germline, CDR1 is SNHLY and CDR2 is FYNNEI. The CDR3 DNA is TGTGCCAGCAGGCCGGATGGGACCTACGAGCAGTACTTC. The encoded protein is CASRPDGTYEQYF.

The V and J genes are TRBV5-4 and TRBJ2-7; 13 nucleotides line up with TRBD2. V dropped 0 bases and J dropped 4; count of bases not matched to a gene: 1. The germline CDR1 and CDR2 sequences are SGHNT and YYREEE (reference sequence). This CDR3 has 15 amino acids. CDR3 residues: CASSLGTSGSYEQYF. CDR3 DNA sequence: TGTGCCAGCAGCTTGGGGACTAGCGGGAGTTACGAGCAGTACTTC. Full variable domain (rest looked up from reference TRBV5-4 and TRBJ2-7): ETGVTQSPTHLIKTRGQQVTLRCSSQSGHNTVSWYQQALGQGPQFIFQYYREEENGRGNFPPRFSGLQFPNYSSELNVNALELDDSALYLCASSLGTSGSYEQYFGPGTRLTVT.

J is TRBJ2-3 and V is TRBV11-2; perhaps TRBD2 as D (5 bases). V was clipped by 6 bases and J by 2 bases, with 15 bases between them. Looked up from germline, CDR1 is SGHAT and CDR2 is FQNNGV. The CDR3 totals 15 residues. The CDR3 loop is CASRRSGTYTDTQYF. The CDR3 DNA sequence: TGTGCCAGCAGGAGAAGCGGCACATACACAGATACGCAGTATTTT.

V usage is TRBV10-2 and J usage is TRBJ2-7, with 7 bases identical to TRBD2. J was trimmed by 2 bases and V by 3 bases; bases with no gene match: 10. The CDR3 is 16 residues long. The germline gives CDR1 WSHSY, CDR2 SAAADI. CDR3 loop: CASSDQSAGVTYEQYF. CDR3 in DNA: TGCGCCAGCAGTGACCAGTCGGCGGGAGTTACCTACGAGCAGTACTTC.

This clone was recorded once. CDR3 in DNA: TGTGCCAGCAGTGAAACCGGGGGGACTAGCGATCGGAACTACGAGCAGTACTTC. Translating it yields CASSETGGTSDRNYEQYF. The chain joins TRBV2 to TRBJ2-7; 10 nucleotides align to TRBD2. Germline CDR1 SNHLY, CDR2 FYNNEI. Unmatched junction bases numbered 13, after V lost 2 bases and J lost 3 bases. The CDR3 has 18 amino acids. The full variable domain, rest sourced from reference TRBV2 and TRBJ2-7, is EPEVTQTPSHQVTQMGQEVILRCVPISNHLYFYWYRQILGQKVEFLVSFYNNEISEKSEIFDDQFSVERPDGSNFTLKIRSTKLEDSAMYFCASSETGGTSDRNYEQYFGPGTRLTVT.

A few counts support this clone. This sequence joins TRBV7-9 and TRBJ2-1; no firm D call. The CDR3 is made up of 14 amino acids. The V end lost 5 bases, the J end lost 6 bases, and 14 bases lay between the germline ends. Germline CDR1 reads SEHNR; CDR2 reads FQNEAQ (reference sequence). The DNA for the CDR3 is TGTGCCAGCAGCCTCCTCCTAGATTCCAATGAGCAGTTCTTC. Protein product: CASSLLLDSNEQFF.

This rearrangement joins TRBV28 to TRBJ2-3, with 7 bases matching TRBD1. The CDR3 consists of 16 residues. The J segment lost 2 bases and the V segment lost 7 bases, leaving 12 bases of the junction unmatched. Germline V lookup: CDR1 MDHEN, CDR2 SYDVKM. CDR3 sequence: CASNPLRGLSTDTQYF. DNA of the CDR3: TGTGCCAGCAACCCCCTTAGGGGGCTTTCCACAGATACGCAGTATTTT.

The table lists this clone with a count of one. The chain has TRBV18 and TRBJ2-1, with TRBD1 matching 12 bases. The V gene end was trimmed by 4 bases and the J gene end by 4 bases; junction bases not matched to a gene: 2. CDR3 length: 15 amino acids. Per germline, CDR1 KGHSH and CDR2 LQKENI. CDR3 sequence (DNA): TGTGCCAGCTCACAGGGACAGGGGGCATACAATGAGCAGTTCTTC. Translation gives CASSQGQGAYNEQFF.

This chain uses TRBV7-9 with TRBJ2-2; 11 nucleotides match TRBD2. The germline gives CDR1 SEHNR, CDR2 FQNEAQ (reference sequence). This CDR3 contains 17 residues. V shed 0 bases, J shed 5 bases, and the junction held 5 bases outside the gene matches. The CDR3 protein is CASSLATSGSRTGELFF. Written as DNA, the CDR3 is TGTGCCAGCAGCTTAGCAACTAGCGGGAGTCGGACCGGGGAGCTGTTTTTT.

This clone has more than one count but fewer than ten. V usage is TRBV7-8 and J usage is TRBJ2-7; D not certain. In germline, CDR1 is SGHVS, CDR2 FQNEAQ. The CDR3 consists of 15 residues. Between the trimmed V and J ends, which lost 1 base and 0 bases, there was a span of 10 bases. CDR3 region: CASSLGSGNSYEQYF. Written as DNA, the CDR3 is TGTGCCAGCAGCTTAGGATCTGGTAACTCCTACGAGCAGTACTTC.

CDR3 DNA: TGTGCCAGCAGCGTAGGGATAGGGCAGGGCGAGATTGAAGCTTTCTTT. Amino acids: CASSVGIGQGEIEAFF. The gene calls are TRBV9 and TRBJ1-1; D is possibly TRBD1 (5 bases). This CDR3 has 16 amino acids. Germline V gene sequence: CDR1 SGDLS, CDR2 YYNGEE. V shed 0 bases and J shed 7 bases, with 19 bases lying between them.

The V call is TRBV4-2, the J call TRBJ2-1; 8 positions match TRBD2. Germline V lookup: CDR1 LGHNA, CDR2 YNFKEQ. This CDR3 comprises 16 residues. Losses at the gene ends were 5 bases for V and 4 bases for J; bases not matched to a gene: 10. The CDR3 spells CASSFFSGILYNEQFF. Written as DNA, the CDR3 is TGTGCCAGCAGCTTTTTTAGCGGGATCCTATACAATGAGCAGTTCTTC.

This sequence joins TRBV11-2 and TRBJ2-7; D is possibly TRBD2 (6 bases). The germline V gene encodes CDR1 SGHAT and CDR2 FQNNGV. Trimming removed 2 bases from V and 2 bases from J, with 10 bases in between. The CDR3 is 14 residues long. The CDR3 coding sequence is TGTGCCAGCAGCTTAAGCGGGCCTACCTACGAGCAGTACTTC. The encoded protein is CASSLSGPTYEQYF.